The clone carrying this T cell receptor (beta chain) was observed a handful of times. Its target is unknown. TCRdb used MiXCR to reprocess the 5' RACE reads, holding one entry per CDR3 protein. The table includes about 720,000 distinct CDR3 sequences, 15% to 20% detected once. Germline V gives CDR1 SQVTM, CDR2 ANQGSEA. The V and J ends lost 5 bases and 7 bases, in that order; junction bases with no gene match: 13. The length of the CDR3 is 15 residues. The data were obtained in a study of identical twins. Study-wide results and caveats: Conclusions came from cross-sectional statistical analysis, not from following the same donors. While abundant cord blood beta clonotypes carried fewer insertions, memory repertoires showed no such pattern.

This sample was shared with a second study, whose subject was T cells expressing NK-cell markers. That work states: The same clonotypes also predominated in the CD3+CD56-NKG2C+ fraction of a few donors.

The sample taken for sequencing was PBMCs. The genes are TRBV29-1 and TRBJ2-2, with TRBD2 identical over 7 bases. The clonotype was recovered from a woman in her late teens or twenties in good health. CDR3 residues: CSVPDLAVLGGELFF. The CDR3 DNA is TGCAGCGTTCCAGACCTAGCGGTCTTAGGCGGGGAGCTGTTTTTT.